Listed here are 9 T cell receptor beta chains from one sample, sequenced in a study of T cells after yellow fever vaccination. TCRdb ran MiXCR on the 5' RACE reads and lists one entry per CDR3 protein. The sample shows around 350,000 distinct CDR3 sequences, about 9.9% of them seen only once. The sequencing here drew on PBMCs, taken on the day of the first yellow fever vaccination. The origin of the receptors is a young man who received the YFV17D yellow fever vaccine.

This clonotype has just a few counts. This sequence joins TRBV2 and TRBJ2-1, with 7 bases that match TRBD1. CDR3 length equals 13 residues. Losses at the gene ends were 7 bases for V and 4 bases for J; bases not matched to a gene: 4. Germline loops: CDR1 SNHLY, CDR2 FYNNEI. CDR3 in amino acids: CASKGGIYNEQFF. The CDR3 DNA follows: TGTGCCAGCAAAGGGGGCATTTACAATGAGCAGTTCTTC.

The chain recombines TRBV23-1 with TRBJ2-5, with 7 bases matching TRBD1. TRBV23-1 is an ORF, with its function uncertain. This CDR3 contains 16 residues. Trimming at V came to 1 base and at J to 6 bases, leaving 11 bases not matched to a gene. The CDR3: CASSQFLTGEDKTQYF. The CDR3 nucleotides read TGCGCCAGCAGTCAATTCCTAACAGGGGAAGATAAGACCCAGTACTTC.

J is TRBJ1-2 and V is TRBV12-3 or TRBV12-4, with TRBD1 matching 10 bases. J lost 5 bases, V lost 6 bases, and 6 bases had no gene match. The CDR3 has 14 residues. The CDR3: CASRSTGQGYGYTF. CDR3 DNA: TGTGCCAGCAGGAGTACGGGACAGGGGTATGGCTACACCTTC.

The sample holds a few counts of this clonotype. The genes are TRBV28 and TRBJ2-1; D possibly matches TRBD1 or TRBD2 (5 bases each). The CDR3 is 13 residues long. Germline CDR1 and CDR2: MDHEN and SYDVKM. Deletions cut 3 bases from V and 15 bases from J, with 18 bases between. This CDR3 reads CASSLDGTLRTFF. The CDR3 DNA reads TGTGCCAGCAGTTTGGATGGGACCCTCCGTACGTTCTTC.

The V and J genes are TRBV5-1 and TRBJ2-7, with 10 nucleotides matching TRBD1. Germline V gene sequence: CDR1 SGHRS, CDR2 YFSETQ. Trimming cost V 4 bases and J 5 bases; bases outside gene matches: 9. There are 15 residues in the CDR3. Here the CDR3 reads CASSPSPTGGHEQYV. CDR3 sequence (DNA): TGCGCCAGCAGCCCGTCCCCGACAGGGGGCCACGAGCAGTACGTC.

This chain uses TRBV5-1 with TRBJ2-1; 10 bases align to TRBD2. From germline, CDR1 is SGHRS and CDR2 YFSETQ. J was trimmed by 0 bases and V by 2 bases; bases with no gene match: 2. This CDR3 has 16 amino acids. The CDR3 nucleotides are TGCGCCAGCAGCTTAACTAGCGGGGACTCCTACAATGAGCAGTTCTTC. Its translation: CASSLTSGDSYNEQFF.

This chain uses TRBV18 with TRBJ2-5; maybe TRBD1 (5 bases). The length of the CDR3 is 16 residues. V lost 3 bases, J lost 4 bases, and 18 bases lay in between. Germline-derived CDR1 and CDR2 are KGHSH and LQKENI. CDR3 protein: CASSPRADRSGETQYF. DNA of the CDR3: TGTGCCAGCTCACCTCGCGCAGACAGATCCGGAGAGACCCAGTACTTC.

This chain links TRBV20-1 with TRBJ1-1; perhaps TRBD1 as D (6 bases). This CDR3 is built from 12 residues. Per the germline V gene, CDR1 is DFQATT and CDR2 is SNEGSKA (reference sequence). V was cut by 6 bases and J by 1 base, with 9 bases left in between. CDR3 residues: CSAGGGNTEAFF. Here the CDR3 DNA reads TGCAGTGCAGGGGGGGGGAACACTGAAGCTTTCTTT.

This chain connects TRBV6-1 to TRBJ1-1; the D gene is possibly TRBD1 (5 bases). The CDR3 is made up of 12 amino acids. V was trimmed by 10 bases and J by 4 bases, leaving 13 bases between them. CDR1 and CDR2 from the germline V gene are MNHNS and SASEGT. CDR3 protein: CAMGGIGTEAFF. CDR3 nucleotides: TGTGCCATGGGGGGGATAGGCACTGAAGCTTTCTTT.